This T cell receptor (beta chain) was captured in a study of blood T cells in healthy people across ages. Isolated PBMCs totaled at least 7 million in each sample. The table lists this clonotype with many counts. The CDR3 has 15 residues. CDR1 and CDR2 (germline): LNHNV, YYDKDF (reference sequence). Unmatched junction bases numbered 10, after V lost 3 bases and J lost 6 bases. A second about 7 to 11 cycle PCR used barcoded and J-beta primers. Every sample gave at least 2.5 million paired-end reads containing CDR3. TCRdb redid the calling of the 5' RACE reads with MiXCR, one entry per CDR3 protein. The sample lists approximately 1.5 million distinct CDR3 sequences, almost 35% occurring once.

The sequence came from a woman aged 25-40 years in good health. This sequence joins TRBV15 and TRBJ1-2; TRBD1 matches at 7 bases. Sequenced: blood. The CDR3 DNA reads as TGTGCCACCAGCAGTAGACAGGGTTATGAGGATGGCTACACCTTC. It specifies CATSSRQGYEDGYTF.